The 26 T cell receptor beta chains below were found in one sample sequenced in a study of cytomegalovirus exposure and HLA in healthy donors. Researchers ran the PCR with 60 Vbeta and 13 Jbeta primers. TCRdb's copy holds only in-frame clones and misses some; the assay was immunoSEQ multiplex PCR. The sample carries 150,000 to 200,000 clones, around three quarters recorded once. Sequencing was carried out using PBMCs. The origin of the receptors is a man aged 35 to 55 in good health and CMV-seronegative.

The chain uses TRBV19 and TRBJ1-2, with 11 positions matching TRBD1. Germline CDR1 and CDR2: LNHDA and SQIVND (reference sequence). This CDR3 has 15 amino acids. The J segment lost 4 bases and the V segment lost 11 bases, leaving 12 bases of the junction unmatched. The CDR3 region has the DNA TGTGCCTCGAGGGACAGGGGGGATGGACGCTATGGCTACACCTTC. Translation: CASRDRGDGRYGYTF.

The chain has TRBV6-6 and TRBJ2-5; TRBD2 aligns across 9 bases. The CDR3 covers 13 residues. V gave up 7 bases and J gave up 4 bases; unmatched junction bases: 4. Germline V gene lookup returns CDR1 MNHNY and CDR2 SVGAGI (reference sequence). CDR3 region: CASTSSGRETQYF. In nucleotides, the CDR3 is TGTGCCAGCACCAGTAGCGGGAGAGAGACCCAGTACTTC.

This chain uses TRBV4-1 with TRBJ2-7, with 7 positions matching TRBD2. The germline CDR1 and CDR2 sequences are MGHRA and YSYEKL. The V segment lost 1 base and the J segment 4 bases; nucleotides outside the gene matches: 7. This CDR3 spans 15 amino acids. For the CDR3, the DNA is TGCGCCAGCAGCCAAGTAGCTAGCGGCTATTACGAGCAGTACGTC. It codes for CASSQVASGYYEQYV.

V and J are TRBV5-1 and TRBJ2-3; TRBD2 matches 7 bases. Germline V gene data show CDR1 as SGHRS and CDR2 as YFSETQ. The CDR3 spans 16 residues. J gave up 4 bases and V 4 bases, and 12 bases lay outside the gene matches. CDR3 in DNA: TGCGCCAGCAGCCCGGTGCTAGGGACTACTGCAGATACGCAGTATTTT. Its translation: CASSPVLGTTADTQYF.

The V and J genes are TRBV28 and TRBJ1-4, with D possibly TRBD1 on 5 matching bases. V was clipped by 1 base and J by 8 bases, with 17 bases between them. The CDR3 totals 16 residues. From germline, CDR1 is MDHEN and CDR2 SYDVKM. The DNA of the CDR3 is TGTGCCAGCAGTTTATCAATTGGACACGGAGGGGAAAAACTGTTTTTT. Its protein product is CASSLSIGHGGEKLFF.

This clone was observed a handful of times. The J gene is TRBJ1-1, the V gene TRBV4-1, with D hard to call. CDR3 length: 14 amino acids. V was cut by 0 bases and J by 4 bases, with 9 bases left in between. Per germline, CDR1 MGHRA and CDR2 YSYEKL. The CDR3 spells CASSQDSGLTEAFF. The CDR3 DNA sequence: TGCGCCAGCAGCCAAGATTCTGGACTCACTGAAGCTTTCTTT.

This clone appeared a few times. The chain is built from TRBV5-1 and TRBJ2-1, with D uncertain. The CDR3 contains 11 residues. The V gene's germline CDR1 is SGHRS and CDR2 YFSETQ. V gave up 4 bases and J gave up 5 bases, with 4 bases separating them. CDR3 coding DNA: TGCGCCAGCAGCCTCCACAATGAGCAGTTCTTC. Translation gives CASSLHNEQFF. Supplemented by reference TRBV5-1 and TRBJ2-1, the full variable domain reads KAGVTQTPRYLIKTRGQQVTLSCSPISGHRSVSWYQQTPGQGLQFLFEYFSETQRNKGNFPGRFSGRQFSNSRSEMNVSTLELGDSALYLCASSLHNEQFFGPGTRLTVL.

This clone was counted only a few times. The chain has TRBV7-3 and TRBJ2-2, with D possibly TRBD2 on 6 matching bases. The germline V gene encodes CDR1 SGHTA and CDR2 FQGTGA. The CDR3 consists of 14 residues. Trimming cost V 2 bases and J 5 bases, with 9 bases left between them. CDR3 DNA: TGTGCCAGCAGCTTAGAAGGAGGGACCGGGGAGCTGTTTTTT. It is translated as CASSLEGGTGELFF.

This clone was picked up a small number of times. The V call is TRBV28, the J call TRBJ2-1; TRBD2 aligns across 14 bases. From germline, CDR1 is MDHEN and CDR2 SYDVKM. Germline trimming cut 8 bases from V and 6 bases from J; bases unmatched to any gene: 6. This CDR3 is 15 amino acids long. As DNA, the CDR3 is TGTGCCAGCGGACGACTAGCGGGAGGGGTCAATGAGCAGTTCTTC. This codes for CASGRLAGGVNEQFF.

The rearrangement links TRBV5-1 to TRBJ2-2; D gene ambiguous. CDR1 is SGHRS and CDR2 is YFSETQ in the germline V gene. Trimming removed 1 base from V and 10 bases from J, with 8 bases in between. The CDR3 covers 12 residues. Here the CDR3 reads CASSLTEKELFF. The CDR3, as DNA: TGCGCCAGCAGCTTGACCGAGAAGGAGCTGTTTTTT.

This clone came up a few times. This CDR3 is CASSIRTTTNEKLFF. CDR3 coding DNA: TGTGCCAGTAGTATACGGACAACAACTAATGAAAAACTGTTTTTT. J is TRBJ1-4 and V is TRBV19, with D perhaps matching TRBD1 (5 bases). Trimming took 2 bases from V and 0 from J, leaving 7 bases between them. Germline V gene sequence: CDR1 LNHDA, CDR2 SQIVND (reference sequence). This CDR3 spans 15 amino acids.

The chain carries TRBV21-1 and TRBJ2-1; TRBD1, the D gene given by the table, was not confirmed from the DNA. TRBV21-1 represents a pseudogene. The CDR3 consists of 13 residues. CDR3 loop: CASSKKGVEEQFF. The CDR3 nucleotides are TGTGCCAGCAGCAAAAAGGGGGTGGAAGAGCAGTTCTTC.

The J gene is TRBJ1-1, the V gene TRBV7-6; 7 nucleotides match TRBD1. The CDR3 extends over 16 amino acids. J gave up 4 bases and V 4 bases, and 12 bases lay outside the gene matches. CDR1 is SGHVS, CDR2 FNYEAQ, per germline. The CDR3 DNA is TGTGCCAGCAGCTCTAGACAGGGTTCCATGGGCACTGAAGCTTTCTTT. Amino acid sequence: CASSSRQGSMGTEAFF.

The V call is TRBV29-1, the J call TRBJ2-5, with 12 bases aligning to TRBD2. CDR3 size: 15 residues. Germline V lookup: CDR1 SQVTM, CDR2 ANQGSEA. V lost 4 bases to trimming and J lost 2 bases; unmatched junction nucleotides: 5. The CDR3, as DNA: TGCAGCGTTGTGACTAGCGGGAGAAGACAAGAGACCCAGTACTTC. As protein: CSVVTSGRRQETQYF.

The rearrangement uses TRBV7-9 and TRBJ2-7; D unclear. Deletions cut 5 bases from V and 2 bases from J, with 13 bases between. The germline CDR1 and CDR2 sequences are SEHNR and FQNEAQ (reference sequence). The CDR3 is 14 amino acids. In DNA, the CDR3 is TGTGCCAGCAGCGTGACAAAATCCCCCTACGAGCAGTACGTC. This gives the protein CASSVTKSPYEQYV.

Only one count was recorded for this clone. The chain employs TRBV18 and TRBJ1-5; 9 nucleotides align to TRBD1. CDR3 size: 16 residues. Germline CDR1 reads KGHSH; CDR2 reads LQKENI. The J segment lost 3 bases and the V segment lost 2 bases, leaving 5 bases of the junction unmatched. The CDR3 coding sequence is TGTGCCAGCTCACCAAGCGACAGGGGGTTCAATCAGCCCCAGCATTTT. It codes for CASSPSDRGFNQPQHF.

This clone was picked up a small number of times. CDR3: CASSLVISTGGAGSFYGYTF. The CDR3 DNA reads TGTGCCAGCAGCTTAGTAATCTCGACAGGGGGCGCCGGAAGTTTCTATGGCTACACCTTC. The chain recombines TRBV28 with TRBJ1-2; 10 nucleotides match TRBD1. This CDR3 has 20 amino acids. V lost 6 bases and J lost 4; bases outside the gene matches: 23. Germline lookup yields CDR1 MDHEN and CDR2 SYDVKM.

The chain is built from TRBV6-4 and TRBJ1-3, with 7 bases aligning to TRBD1. The junction had 10 bases not matched to a gene; V was cut back by 6 bases and J by 2 bases. Germline V gene lookup returns CDR1 MRHNA and CDR2 SNTAGT. The CDR3 is 16 amino acids. Here the CDR3 reads CASRGGTAITGNTIYF. The CDR3 nucleotides read TGTGCCAGCAGGGGCGGGACAGCAATCACTGGAAACACCATATATTTT.

V and J are TRBV19 and TRBJ1-5; TRBD1 is a possible D gene (5 bases). This CDR3 spans 15 amino acids. The germline V gene encodes CDR1 LNHDA and CDR2 SQIVND (reference sequence). Trimming removed 8 bases at V and 7 bases at J, with 21 bases between. The CDR3 loop is CASHMGRGGDQPQHF. Here the CDR3 DNA reads TGTGCCAGTCATATGGGACGGGGGGGAGACCAGCCCCAGCATTTT. The full variable domain, its missing parts supplied by reference TRBV19 and TRBJ1-5, is DGGITQSPKYLFRKEGQNVTLSCEQNLNHDAMYWYRQDPGQGLRLIYYSQIVNDFQKGDIAEGYSVSREKKESFPLTVTSAQKNPTAFYLCASHMGRGGDQPQHFGDGTRLSIL.

V gene TRBV11-2 combines with J gene TRBJ2-5; 11 positions agree with TRBD2. This CDR3 has 16 amino acids. Losses at the gene ends were 5 bases for V and 5 bases for J; bases not matched to a gene: 10. Looked up from germline, CDR1 is SGHAT and CDR2 is FQNNGV. This chain's CDR3 is CASSPASGRLGETQYF. The DNA of the CDR3 is TGTGCCAGCAGCCCAGCTAGCGGGAGGCTGGGGGAGACCCAGTACTTC.

This rearrangement joins TRBV5-4 to TRBJ2-3; weak D call: TRBD2 (6 bases). Per germline, CDR1 SGHNT and CDR2 YYREEE (reference sequence). The V and J ends lost 3 bases and 6 bases respectively, with 8 bases between them. The CDR3 covers 12 residues. CDR3 DNA sequence: TGTGCCAGCAGCTCCCGGGGGGATACGCAGTATTTT. Translating it yields CASSSRGDTQYF. Using reference TRBV5-4 and TRBJ2-3 for the parts outside the CDR3, the full variable domain is ETGVTQSPTHLIKTRGQQVTLRCSSQSGHNTVSWYQQALGQGPQFIFQYYREEENGRGNFPPRFSGLQFPNYSSELNVNALELDDSALYLCASSSRGDTQYFGPGTRLTVL.

The chain carries TRBV10-3 and TRBJ2-3; a possible D gene is TRBD2 (7 bases). With 4 bases removed from V and 5 bases from J, the gap between germline ends came to 16 bases. Germline lookup yields CDR1 ENHRY and CDR2 SYGVKD. This CDR3 comprises 15 residues. CDR3 sequence reads: CAISASGGRLDTQYF. CDR3 nucleotides: TGTGCCATCAGTGCCTCCGGGGGGCGCTTAGATACGCAGTATTTT.

The CDR3 coding sequence is TGTGCCAGCAGCCCTAGCGGGTCCACCTACAATGAGCAGTTCTTC. It is translated as CASSPSGSTYNEQFF. This chain joins TRBV5-4 and TRBJ2-1; 8 bases fit TRBD2. CDR3 size: 15 residues. Germline V gives CDR1 SGHNT, CDR2 YYREEE (reference sequence). J was trimmed by 2 bases and V by 4 bases; bases with no gene match: 5.

Concerning this clone itself: The same CDR3 is also encoded by other DNA sequences in this sample. The chain carries TRBV6-5 and TRBJ2-1; 7 nucleotides align to TRBD1. CDR1 is MNHEY and CDR2 is SVGAGI in the germline V gene. The CDR3 length is 13 residues. The junction had 3 bases not matched to a gene; V was cut back by 6 bases and J by 4 bases. This chain's CDR3 is CASSRDSYNEQFF. The CDR3, as DNA: TGTGCCAGCAGCCGGGACAGTTACAATGAGCAGTTCTTC.

This clone was seen a few times. The chain links TRBV30 to TRBJ2-1, with 7 bases aligning to TRBD2. The CDR3 loop spans 14 amino acids. In germline, CDR1 is GTSNPN, CDR2 SVGIG (reference sequence). The V gene end was trimmed by 1 base and the J gene end by 10 bases; junction bases not matched to a gene: 10. Here the CDR3 reads CAWSGGGLPAEQFF. CDR3 sequence (DNA): TGTGCCTGGAGTGGGGGGGGACTCCCCGCGGAGCAGTTCTTC.

As DNA, the CDR3 is TGTGCCAGCAGCCCCGGGGGGACAGCGACTAGCGGGAGTACCTACGAGCAGTACTTC. It specifies CASSPGGTATSGSTYEQYF. V usage is TRBV7-6 and J usage is TRBJ2-5; the match to TRBD2 covers 12 bases. Judging by the DNA end, TRBJ2-7 fits better; the J call may be wrong. CDR1 and CDR2 from the germline V gene are SGHVS and FNYEAQ. The CDR3 contains 19 residues.